The source of this T cell receptor beta chain is a study of T cell changes during pregnancy in multiple sclerosis. The V gene's germline CDR1 is MGHRA and CDR2 YSYEKL. Trimming took 3 bases from V and 4 from J; bases not matched to a gene: 5. This CDR3 has 15 amino acids. Here immunoSEQ multiplex PCR was the method, and the copy in TCRdb shows in-frame clones only, minus some. In the table there are 130,000 or so clones, around 97% of which are singletons. The J gene is TRBJ1-4, the V gene TRBV4-1, with 7 bases matching TRBD1. This material consisted of peripheral blood, taken after pregnancy. This TCR came from a female donor with multiple sclerosis, enrolled in a pregnancy study. CDR3 in amino acids: CASSHPDRFNEKLFF. In DNA, the CDR3 is TGCGCCAGCAGCCACCCGGACAGGTTTAATGAAAAACTGTTTTTT.